The 28 T cell receptor beta chains in this list originate from one sample, sequenced in a study of spatial heterogeneity in lung cancer. Stated time point: sample taken at primary tumor resection. General observations from the study: Tumors with more nonsynonymous mutations had more expanded intratumoral alpha and beta TCRs.

MiXCR was run by TCRdb on the 5' RACE reads, yielding one entry per CDR3 protein. This table holds over 1,500 distinct CDR3 sequences, approximately 8.9% found once. These receptors lack a known antigen. Source: lung tumor tissue, taken at surgery. The receptors derive from a female donor with early-stage non-small cell lung cancer.

This clonotype is judged medium-sized (0.01 to 0.1%). V and J are TRBV7-8 and TRBJ2-5; a weak D match, TRBD1 (5 bases). Germline V gene sequence: CDR1 SGHVS, CDR2 FQNEAQ. V shed 0 bases and J shed 3 bases, with 8 bases lying between them. The CDR3 is made up of 14 amino acids. The CDR3 region has the DNA TGTGCCAGCAGCTTAGCGGAGACAGAAGAGACCCAGTACTTC. Protein sequence: CASSLAETEETQYF.

This clonotype is medium-sized (0.01 to 0.1%) by share. This chain joins TRBV19 and TRBJ2-2; TRBD1 aligns across 9 bases. Looked up from germline, CDR1 is LNHDA and CDR2 is SQIVND (reference sequence). This CDR3 has 14 residues. Trimming took 7 bases from V and 3 from J; bases not matched to a gene: 3. The CDR3 protein is CASKWTGDTGELFF. The CDR3 DNA follows: TGTGCCAGTAAATGGACAGGGGACACCGGGGAGCTGTTTTTT.

This clonotype rates as medium-sized. This chain connects TRBV7-9 to TRBJ1-6, with TRBD1 identical over 7 bases. The CDR3 extends over 15 amino acids. With 4 bases clipped from V and 9 bases from J, the junction kept 9 bases outside the gene matches. Per the germline V gene, CDR1 is SEHNR and CDR2 is FQNEAQ (reference sequence). Written as DNA, the CDR3 is TGTGCCAGCAGCTCCGGACCGCAGGGGGGTTCACCCCTCCACTTT. It codes for CASSSGPQGGSPLHF.

This clonotype is categorized as medium-sized (0.01 to 0.1%). The gene calls are TRBV7-2 and TRBJ2-6, with 8 bases identical to TRBD1. Germline values: CDR1 SGHTA, CDR2 FQGNSA. The junction had 6 bases not matched to a gene; V was cut back by 5 bases and J by 0 bases. The CDR3 contains 17 residues. The chain's CDR3 is CASSTGGGRSGANVLTF. DNA of the CDR3: TGTGCCAGCAGCACAGGGGGAGGTCGCTCTGGGGCCAACGTCCTGACTTTC.

This clonotype counts as medium-sized. CDR3 bases: TGTGCCAGCAACAGACAGGGCTCCTACGAGCAGTACTTC. Residues: CASNRQGSYEQYF. This chain uses TRBV2 with TRBJ2-7; 7 positions match TRBD1. Germline-derived CDR1 and CDR2 are SNHLY and FYNNEI. The CDR3 has 13 residues. Trimming took 7 bases from V and 0 from J; bases not matched to a gene: 3.

This clonotype counts as medium-sized (0.01 to 0.1%). This rearrangement joins TRBV12-3 or TRBV12-4 to TRBJ1-1; the match to TRBD1 covers 8 bases. The junction had 7 bases not matched to a gene; V was cut back by 5 bases and J by 5 bases. The CDR3 sequence is 14 residues long. This chain's CDR3 is CASSTSTGATEAFF. Here the CDR3 DNA reads TGTGCCAGCAGTACATCGACAGGGGCGACTGAAGCTTTCTTT.

This clonotype is medium-sized (0.01 to 0.1%) within its sample. The rearrangement uses TRBV5-6 and TRBJ2-5, with 7 bases identical to TRBD1. CDR1 is SGHDT and CDR2 is YYEEEE in the germline V gene. The CDR3 has 13 residues. Trimming took 5 bases from V and 2 from J; bases not matched to a gene: 3. CDR3 region: CASSGTAQETQYF. The CDR3 DNA reads as TGTGCCAGCAGTGGGACAGCACAAGAGACCCAGTACTTC. Supplemented by reference TRBV5-6 and TRBJ2-5, the full variable domain reads DAGVTQSPTHLIKTRGQQVTLRCSPKSGHDTVSWYQQALGQGPQFIFQYYEEEERQRGNFPDRFSGHQFPNYSSELNVNALLLGDSALYLCASSGTAQETQYFGPGTRLLVL.

There are many counts of this clonotype. This chain links TRBV5-1 with TRBJ1-1; the D gene is possibly TRBD1 (5 bases). Germline values: CDR1 SGHRS, CDR2 YFSETQ. This CDR3 contains 15 residues. Between the trimmed V and J ends, which lost 2 bases and 4 bases, there was a span of 15 bases. The CDR3 DNA reads TGCGCCAGCAGCTTCGACGGGACTCCGGGCACTGAAGCTTTCTTT. Encoded protein: CASSFDGTPGTEAFF.

This clonotype is categorized as medium-sized. The chain couples TRBV5-6 to TRBJ1-1; D is unclear. Germline CDR1 reads SGHDT; CDR2 reads YYEEEE. V lost 4 bases and J 5 bases, leaving 12 bases between the germline ends. CDR3 length: 13 amino acids. In DNA, the CDR3 is TGTGCCAGCAGCCCCACGAGTTGGACTGAAGCTTTCTTT. Amino acid sequence: CASSPTSWTEAFF.

By sample share, this clonotype is large. V is TRBV28 and J is TRBJ2-3; 11 bases line up with TRBD2. Germline V gives CDR1 MDHEN, CDR2 SYDVKM. J was trimmed by 10 bases and V by 5 bases; bases with no gene match: 14. CDR3 length: 16 residues. The CDR3 spells CASSAPTSGESWAQYF. CDR3 in DNA: TGTGCCAGCAGTGCCCCGACTAGCGGGGAAAGCTGGGCGCAGTATTTT.

In its sample, this clonotype is medium-sized. The rearrangement uses TRBV6-6 and TRBJ1-2; D may be TRBD1 (5 bases). CDR1 and CDR2 from the germline V gene are MNHNY and SVGAGI (reference sequence). This CDR3 is 14 amino acids long. The germline V and J ends were trimmed by 4 bases and 2 bases, with 11 bases remaining between them. CDR3 coding DNA: TGTGCCAGCAGTTGGGACCGACAGAACTATGGCTACACCTTC. Residues: CASSWDRQNYGYTF.

In its sample, this clonotype ranks as medium-sized. The chain combines TRBV4-3 with TRBJ1-3; D gene ambiguous. The CDR3 sequence is 15 residues long. Per germline, CDR1 LGHNA and CDR2 YSLEER. The V end lost 1 base, the J end lost 4 bases, and 11 bases lay between the germline ends. The CDR3 loop is CASSQGRHWGNTIYF. The CDR3 DNA is TGCGCCAGCAGCCAAGGGCGACACTGGGGAAACACCATATATTTT.

In this sample, this clonotype is large (0.1 to 1%). J is TRBJ1-3 and V is TRBV7-2; weak D call: TRBD1 (5 bases). Trimming stripped 8 bases from V and 2 bases from J, with 7 bases between. From germline, CDR1 is SGHTA and CDR2 FQGNSA. The length of the CDR3 is 12 residues. The CDR3 is CASGQTGNTIYF. In DNA form, the CDR3 reads TGTGCCAGCGGACAAACTGGAAACACCATATATTTT.

This clonotype is medium-sized by share. The rearrangement joins TRBV7-2 to TRBJ1-3; possible D gene TRBD1, 5 bases. This CDR3 is 14 amino acids long. With 7 bases removed from V and 0 bases from J, the gap between germline ends came to 10 bases. CDR1 is SGHTA, CDR2 FQGNSA, per germline. The CDR3 loop reads CASTSGPSGNTIYF. The CDR3 coding sequence is TGTGCCAGCACCTCAGGGCCCTCTGGAAACACCATATATTTT.

In its sample, this clonotype ranks as large (0.1 to 1%). The chain recombines TRBV9 with TRBJ2-3; the match to TRBD2 covers 7 bases. The CDR3 is made up of 16 amino acids. Trimming took 3 bases from V and 1 from J; bases not matched to a gene: 8. The germline V gene encodes CDR1 SGDLS and CDR2 YYNGEE. The CDR3, as DNA: TGTGCCAGCAGCGGTGATACTAGCGTAGGCACAGATACGCAGTATTTT. Translation gives CASSGDTSVGTDTQYF.

This clonotype is categorized as large. The CDR3 DNA reads TGTGCCAGTAGTATTGCAGGGGACCGAGCTAACTATGGCTACACCTTC. It is translated as CASSIAGDRANYGYTF. The chain carries TRBV19 and TRBJ1-2, with D perhaps matching TRBD1 (6 bases). V gave up 3 bases and J gave up 0 bases, with 14 bases separating them. This CDR3 comprises 16 residues. Germline V gene lookup returns CDR1 LNHDA and CDR2 SQIVND (reference sequence).

This clonotype is medium-sized (0.01 to 0.1%) by share. The genes are TRBV7-9 and TRBJ2-3; tentative D call: TRBD2 (7 bases). CDR3 length: 15 amino acids. With 6 bases removed from V and 2 bases from J, the gap between germline ends came to 15 bases. Germline lookup yields CDR1 SEHNR and CDR2 FQNEAQ (reference sequence). The CDR3 here is CASSIRGAYTDTQYF. The CDR3 DNA reads TGTGCCAGCAGTATCCGGGGGGCGTACACAGATACGCAGTATTTT.

By share of the sample, this clonotype is medium-sized. The chain uses TRBV20-1 and TRBJ2-1, with 11 positions matching TRBD2. With V trimmed by 3 bases and J by 3 bases, 1 base remained unmatched. The length of the CDR3 is 14 residues. Germline V gives CDR1 DFQATT, CDR2 SNEGSKA (reference sequence). CDR3 nucleotide sequence: TGCAGTGCTAGTAGCGGGAGGGACTACAATGAGCAGTTCTTC. Its protein product is CSASSGRDYNEQFF.

Within the sample, this clonotype is medium-sized. The V and J genes are TRBV5-4 and TRBJ1-4; possible D gene TRBD1, 6 bases. The germline gives CDR1 SGHNT, CDR2 YYREEE (reference sequence). The CDR3 is 14 amino acids. Trimming cost V 4 bases and J 4 bases, with 11 bases left between them. CDR3 sequence reads: CASSEGVVNEKLFF. CDR3 DNA: TGTGCCAGCAGCGAGGGGGTCGTTAATGAAAAACTGTTTTTT. The variable domain in full, with the rest retrieved from reference TRBV5-4 and TRBJ1-4, is ETGVTQSPTHLIKTRGQQVTLRCSSQSGHNTVSWYQQALGQGPQFIFQYYREEENGRGNFPPRFSGLQFPNYSSELNVNALELDDSALYLCASSEGVVNEKLFFGSGTQLSVL.

The V gene is TRBV4-2, the J gene TRBJ2-5, with TRBD2 matching 8 bases. This CDR3 is 16 amino acids long. J gave up 4 bases and V 4 bases, and 11 bases lay outside the gene matches. CDR1 LGHNA and CDR2 YNFKEQ come from the germline V gene. CDR3 nucleotide sequence: TGTGCCAGCAGCCCGGACCCGGGGGGGGCCCCAGAGACCCAGTACTTC. This translates into CASSPDPGGAPETQYF.

In its sample, this clonotype is medium-sized. This rearrangement joins TRBV6-6 to TRBJ2-3; D remains ambiguous. From germline, CDR1 is MNHNY and CDR2 SVGAGI (reference sequence). Trimming removed 5 bases from V and 4 bases from J, with 13 bases in between. The length of the CDR3 is 14 residues. The chain's CDR3 is CASSAAARPDTQYF. The CDR3 nucleotides are TGTGCCAGCAGTGCCGCGGCCCGCCCAGATACGCAGTATTTT.

This clonotype is categorized as medium-sized. CDR3 protein: CASSAGRFIYGYTF. The CDR3 DNA follows: TGTGCCAGCAGTGCGGGACGCTTTATCTATGGCTACACCTTC. The genes are TRBV2 and TRBJ1-2, with D perhaps TRBD1 (5 bases). The CDR3 contains 14 residues. V lost 4 bases to trimming and J lost 4 bases, with 13 bases between them. The germline gives CDR1 SNHLY, CDR2 FYNNEI.

This clonotype is classed as medium-sized. The V call is TRBV12-3 or TRBV12-4, the J call TRBJ2-2; D possibly matches TRBD1 or TRBD2 (6 bases each). This CDR3 has 13 residues. V lost 5 bases to trimming and J lost 5 bases, with 9 bases between them. The CDR3 is CASSKGGTGELFF. DNA of the CDR3: TGTGCCAGCAGTAAAGGGGGGACCGGGGAGCTGTTTTTT.

This clonotype was observed a handful of times. The V and J genes are TRBV6-2 or TRBV6-3 and TRBJ2-7; D gene ambiguous. V lost 8 bases and J lost 3, with 11 bases in between. The CDR3 is 12 residues long. CDR1 and CDR2 from the germline V gene are MNHEY and SVGEGT. CDR3 DNA: TGTGCCAGCCAGACAAGATACTACGAGCAGTACTTC. Residues: CASQTRYYEQYF.

In its sample, this clonotype is large. The V gene is TRBV7-2, the J gene TRBJ2-7, with 8 bases lining up with TRBD1. Germline CDR1 SGHTA, CDR2 FQGNSA. Trimming cost V 6 bases and J 0 bases; bases outside gene matches: 10. The CDR3 length is 16 residues. CDR3 DNA sequence: TGTGCCAGCAGTCGACAGGGGATTGTGCTCTCCTACGAGCAGTACTTC. Translating gives CASSRQGIVLSYEQYF.

This chain links TRBV5-1 with TRBJ2-5; 11 bases line up with TRBD2. V was pared by 3 bases and J by 1 base, with 11 bases of the junction left unmatched. This CDR3 has 18 amino acids. Germline values: CDR1 SGHRS, CDR2 YFSETQ. The CDR3 loop is CASSWGTSGRASQETQYF. CDR3 bases: TGCGCCAGCAGCTGGGGGACTAGCGGTAGAGCGTCCCAAGAGACCCAGTACTTC. Full variable domain (rest looked up from reference TRBV5-1 and TRBJ2-5): KAGVTQTPRYLIKTRGQQVTLSCSPISGHRSVSWYQQTPGQGLQFLFEYFSETQRNKGNFPGRFSGRQFSNSRSEMNVSTLELGDSALYLCASSWGTSGRASQETQYFGPGTRLLVL.

By share, this clonotype ranks as medium-sized. The rearrangement uses TRBV5-4 and TRBJ2-5, with D unclear. This CDR3 is 12 amino acids long. With 3 bases removed from V and 0 bases from J, the gap between germline ends came to 3 bases. Germline-derived CDR1 and CDR2 are SGHNT and YYREEE (reference sequence). The CDR3, as DNA: TGTGCCAGCAGCTCTTACCAAGAGACCCAGTACTTC. This sequence encodes CASSSYQETQYF.

CDR3 in amino acids: CASSTGNFPYEQYF. In DNA form, the CDR3 reads TGCGCCAGCAGCACGGGCAATTTCCCCTACGAGCAGTACTTC. The chain recombines TRBV5-1 with TRBJ2-7; no definite D call. Germline V gives CDR1 SGHRS, CDR2 YFSETQ. Trimming pared 4 bases from V and 2 bases from J, leaving 13 bases between. This CDR3 spans 14 amino acids.